This entry is about one T cell receptor beta chain. The data stem from a study of OX40 agonist ivuxolimab in advanced cancers. Turning to the study itself: Partial responses were achieved by three patients, one with hepatocellular carcinoma and two with cutaneous melanoma.

The protocol was immunoSEQ multiplex PCR, while the TCRdb copy is restricted to in-frame clones and leaves out a portion. The sample shows roughly 82,000 clones, around four fifths of them seen only once. V was shortened by 5 bases and J by 4 bases, with 14 bases between the two germline ends. CDR1 KGHSH and CDR2 LQKENI come from the germline V gene. This CDR3 comprises 14 residues. The chain recombines TRBV18 with TRBJ1-2, with D maybe TRBD1 (5 bases). The sequencing here drew on CD4+ or CD8+ T cells sorted from blood, taken in a trial of the OX40 agonist ivuxolimab. The receptor's source is an adult with an advanced solid tumor such as melanoma, head and neck, liver or kidney cancer. This CDR3 is CASSWEGGTYGYTF. As DNA, the CDR3 is TGTGCCAGCTCATGGGAAGGTGGGACCTATGGCTACACCTTC.